Listed below are T cell receptor beta chains from one sample, sequenced in a study of spatial heterogeneity in lung cancer. TCRdb processed the 5' RACE reads anew with MiXCR; each CDR3 protein has one entry. The sample has some 83,000 distinct CDR3 sequences; roughly 8% are singletons. Sample: PBMCs, taken at surgery. These receptors all stem from a male donor with early-stage non-small cell lung cancer. Each CDR3 is given with its conserved first and last residue. A D gene is named only where the DNA matches it firmly. Clone size is shown for a subset of rows, as once, few, many or a class of expanded clone.

clone size	V gene	D gene	J gene	CDR3 DNA	CDR3 protein
few	TRBV6-1	-	TRBJ2-1	TGTGCCAGCAGTGTCGGGACGAGCTACAATGAGCAGTTCTTC	CASSVGTSYNEQFF
many	TRBV4-1	-	TRBJ1-6	TGCGCCAGCAGCCAAGATCCGGACCTCTCTAGCCCCCTCCACTTT	CASSQDPDLSSPLHF
many	TRBV10-3	-	TRBJ1-1	TGTGCCATCAAGGCAGGGATGAACACTGAAGCTTTCTTT	CAIKAGMNTEAFF
many	TRBV7-9	-	TRBJ1-3	TGTGCCAGCAGACCACAGGTTTCCTTCTCTGGAAACACCATATATTTT	CASRPQVSFSGNTIYF
many	TRBV20-1	-	TRBJ2-2	TGCAGTGCTCGTCCGTTTCTAGATAATCCCGGGGAGCTGTTTTTT	CSARPFLDNPGELFF
many	TRBV7-8	-	TRBJ2-1	TGTGCCAGCAGGCCCCAGAGCTCCTACAATGAGCAGTTCTTC	CASRPQSSYNEQFF
-	TRBV5-1	-	TRBJ1-1	TGCGCCAGCAGCTACCTCCCCGAAGGTGAAGCTTTCTTT	CASSYLPEGEAFF
many	TRBV2	TRBD1	TRBJ2-3	TGTGCCAGCAGTGACGGGGACAGGGTTGTCCATACGCAGTATTTT	CASSDGDRVVHTQYF
many	TRBV6-5	-	TRBJ1-4	TGTGCCAGCAGCCGAAGCGCTTTAGGGTCGATTGAAAAACTGTTTTTT	CASSRSALGSIEKLFF
-	TRBV7-3	TRBD1	TRBJ2-7	TGTGCCAGCAGCTTTGACAGGGTGGGAGTATACGAGCAGTACTTC	CASSFDRVGVYEQYF
many	TRBV2	-	TRBJ1-5	TGTGCCAGCAGTGCCCCCGGCGGGGGCGCGGGCAATCAGCCCCAGCATTTT	CASSAPGGGAGNQPQHF
few	TRBV6-2/TRBV6-3	TRBD2	TRBJ2-7	TGTGCCAGCAGTTCCCTAGGATCTCTAGCGGGAGGCTACGAGCAGTACTTC	CASSSLGSLAGGYEQYF
many	TRBV29-1	TRBD2	TRBJ2-3	TGCAGCGTTTGGGGGACTAGCGGGAGTGGAGATACGCAGTATTTT	CSVWGTSGSGDTQYF
many	TRBV12-3/TRBV12-4	-	TRBJ2-3	TGTGCCAGCAGTCAAAGGGACACAATTGCAGATACGCAGTATTTT	CASSQRDTIADTQYF
many	TRBV25-1	-	TRBJ2-3	TGTGCCAGCAGTGGAGAACACACAGATACGCAGTATTTT	CASSGEHTDTQYF
many	TRBV3-1	-	TRBJ2-1	TGTGCCAGCAGCCAAGTCTCCGGACTCAACAATGAGCAGTTCTTC	CASSQVSGLNNEQFF
-	TRBV12-3/TRBV12-4	-	TRBJ1-5	TGTGCCAGCAGTTTACCGCCACAAGAGCACCAGCATTTT	CASSLPPQEHQHF
many	TRBV12-3/TRBV12-4	-	TRBJ1-5	TGTGCCAGCAGTCCTAATTCCGGTCAGCCCCAGCATTTT	CASSPNSGQPQHF
many	TRBV4-2	-	TRBJ1-1	TGTGCCAGCAGCCCGACGTCCTACTCGGTCCCTGAAGCTTTCTTT	CASSPTSYSVPEAFF
-	TRBV7-2	-	TRBJ2-5	TGTGCCAGCAGCACCCGACGCCAAGAGACCCAGTACTTC	CASSTRRQETQYF
many	TRBV7-2	-	TRBJ1-2	TGTGCCAGCAGCTTAGATCTCGGTGTCTATGGCTACACCTTC	CASSLDLGVYGYTF
few	TRBV3-1	-	TRBJ1-4	TGTGCCAGCAGCCAAGATATCGCCCGGGAAGGGCGAGGAAAACTGTTTTTT	CASSQDIAREGRGKLFF
-	TRBV7-3	-	TRBJ2-1	TGTGCCAGCAGCTTACTCCCTCTCGGTGAGCAGTTCTTC	CASSLLPLGEQFF
many	TRBV5-1	-	TRBJ1-3	TGCGCCAGCAGCAGAGACAGCGGGGTGTCCTCTGGAAACACCATATATTTT	CASSRDSGVSSGNTIYF
-	TRBV7-2	-	TRBJ2-4	TGTGCCAGCAGCTCGCCGGGGGCTCCGACCATTCAGTACTTC	CASSSPGAPTIQYF
many	TRBV5-5	-	TRBJ1-1	TGTGCCAGCAGCTTGAAAAGAGGGGGAAACACTGAAGCTTTCTTT	CASSLKRGGNTEAFF
-	TRBV14	-	TRBJ2-3	TGTGCCAGCAGCCGCCGGAGTGCAGATACGCAGTATTTT	CASSRRSADTQYF
many	TRBV12-3/TRBV12-4	TRBD1	TRBJ2-3	TGTGCCAGCAGTCCCCAGGGGGTCACAGATACGCAGTATTTT	CASSPQGVTDTQYF
few	TRBV18	-	TRBJ1-4	TGTGCCAGCTCACGCGGACGGGCGGCAACTAATGAAAAACTGTTTTTT	CASSRGRAATNEKLFF
many	TRBV11-1	-	TRBJ1-2	TGTGCCAGCTCACCGGCGGGCTATGGCTACACCTTC	CASSPAGYGYTF
many	TRBV29-1	-	TRBJ1-2	TGCAGCCACGGGGCGGACTATGGCTACACCTTC	CSHGADYGYTF
few	TRBV5-1	-	TRBJ2-1	TGCGCCAGTAGAGGGGCACCCCGCTCCTACAATGAGCAGTTCTTC	CASRGAPRSYNEQFF
few	TRBV21-1	-	TRBJ1-2	TGTGCCAGCAGCAAAAAGCCAGGGTTCGGCTATGGCTACACCTTC	CASSKKPGFGYGYTF
many	TRBV29-1	TRBD1	TRBJ2-2	TGCAGCGTTGACAGGGGGCAGGACGGGGAGCTGTTTTTT	CSVDRGQDGELFF
-	TRBV12-3/TRBV12-4	-	TRBJ1-3	TGTGCCAGCAGTTTGCGAGGGCGTTTGAACACCATATATTTT	CASSLRGRLNTIYF